A selection of T cell receptor beta chains follows, all from one sample in a study of T cell responses to AZD1222 COVID-19 vaccine. The repertoire was sequenced with immunoSEQ multiplex PCR; TCRdb's copy has only in-frame clones and lacks some. The repertoire has about 130,000 clones, around 89% of them found once; the top ten carry about 9.5%. The source was peripheral blood, collected 28 days after the second AZD1222 dose. These receptors originate from an adult who received the AZD1222 COVID-19 vaccine. Each CDR3 is given with its conserved first and last residue. The order of the fields is clone size, D gene, J gene, V gene, CDR3 DNA, CDR3 protein. The D gene is left open where the match is weak. Rows may omit the clone size; those that give it use once, few, many or a size class.

>NA|NA|TRBJ1-6|TRBV30
TGTGCCTGGAGTCTATCGGTTAATTCACCCCTCCACTTT
CAWSLSVNSPLHF
>NA|NA|TRBJ1-4|TRBV6-6
TGTGCCAGCGATCCCCGGGGTTTGGGTAATGAAAAACTGTTTTTT
CASDPRGLGNEKLFF
>NA|TRBD2|TRBJ2-7|TRBV6-5
TGTGCCGCAGGCGGGGGGGTATCCTACGAGCAGTACTTC
CAAGGGVSYEQYF
>NA|NA|TRBJ1-1|TRBV7-9
TGTGCCAGCAGCTTAGCTATCGAAGCTTTCTTT
CASSLAIEAFF
>NA|NA|TRBJ1-1|TRBV11-2
TGTGCCAGCAGCTACCCCTTGGACAGTCATCGGACTGAAGCTTTCTTT
CASSYPLDSHRTEAFF
>NA|TRBD1|TRBJ1-5|TRBV19
TGTGCCAGTAGTACCGAGGGGGCAGGCAATCAGCCCCAGCATTTT
CASSTEGAGNQPQHF
>NA|TRBD2|TRBJ2-3|TRBV2
TGTGCCAGCAGCCCGGGACTAGCGGGGCTAGATACGCAGTATTTT
CASSPGLAGLDTQYF
>NA|NA|TRBJ1-2|TRBV5-1
TGCGCCAGCAGCCGTTCGAGGGCTGGGGATGGCTACACCTTC
CASSRSRAGDGYTF
>NA|NA|TRBJ1-3|TRBV5-6
TGTGCCAGCAGCGAAAACCAGGGGATACGGGGAAACACCATATATTTT
CASSENQGIRGNTIYF
>NA|NA|TRBJ2-7|TRBV21-1
TGTGCCAGCAGCAAGGGGGGACTAGCGGCGACCTACGAGCAGTACTTC
CASSKGGLAATYEQYF
>NA|TRBD1|TRBJ2-7|TRBV5-8
TGTGCCAGCAGCACACAGGGGGCCCCCTACGAGCAGTACTTC
CASSTQGAPYEQYF
>NA|NA|TRBJ2-6|TRBV10-1
TGCCTCCGGCTAACATGGCTGAGGAGGGCCAACGTCCTGACTTTC
CLRLTWLRRANVLTF
>few|NA|TRBJ2-7|TRBV6-5
TGTGCCAGCAAGTTCCAGGGGGGCAACGAGCAGTACTTC
CASKFQGGNEQYF
>NA|TRBD1|TRBJ1-2|TRBV19
TGTGCCAGTAGACGACAGGGCGGGTCCTATGGCTACACCTTC
CASRRQGGSYGYTF
>NA|NA|TRBJ1-1|TRBV24-1
TGTGCCACCATTTGCCTGGCTTTCTTT
CATICLAFF
>NA|NA|TRBJ1-1|TRBV30
TGTGCCTCTATGGGGACTCTGACTGAAGCTTTCTTT
CASMGTLTEAFF
>NA|NA|TRBJ2-1|TRBV20-1
TGCAGTGCTAAAGAATACAATGAGCAGTTCTTC
CSAKEYNEQFF
>NA|TRBD1|TRBJ1-1|TRBV11-1
TGTGCCAGCAGCCTTGACAGGGGGCAGGAAACTGAAGCTTTCTTT
CASSLDRGQETEAFF
>few|NA|TRBJ2-7|TRBV5-4
TGTGCCAGCAGCGGGGGCCCCACTCGGGAGCAGTACTTC
CASSGGPTREQYF
>NA|TRBD1|TRBJ1-1|TRBV6-2/TRBV6-3
TGTGCCAGCAGACCTATCGGTAAGGACAGGTGGTTTATGGACACTGAAGCTTTCTTT
CASRPIGKDRWFMDTEAFF
>NA|NA|TRBJ1-1|TRBV6-5
TGTGCCAGCAGTTATGTGGCGGGGAACACTGAAGCTTTCTTT
CASSYVAGNTEAFF
>NA|NA|TRBJ2-7|TRBV11-2
TGTGCCAGCAGCCCCCTCCCACAGGCCCGGGACGAGCAGTACTTC
CASSPLPQARDEQYF
>NA|TRBD2|TRBJ2-3|TRBV11-2
TGTGCCAGCAGTTTCACTAGCGGGGGGAGAGATACGCAGTATTTT
CASSFTSGGRDTQYF
>NA|NA|TRBJ1-1|TRBV4-3
TGCGCCAGCAGCCAACCCGGCCAGGGGCTTTACACTGAAGCTTTCTTT
CASSQPGQGLYTEAFF
>NA|NA|TRBJ1-6|TRBV5-4
TGTGCCAGCAGCTTAAGCCAGGGAAATTCACCCCTCCACTTT
CASSLSQGNSPLHF
>NA|NA|TRBJ1-1|TRBV18
TGTGCCAGCTCCGAGGGGGGGTTTAAGAACACTGAAGCTTTCTTT
CASSEGGFKNTEAFF
>NA|NA|TRBJ2-1|TRBV5-1
TGCGCCAGCAGCAGCCAGCTAGCTAACGCGGAGTTCTTC
CASSSQLANAEFF
>NA|NA|TRBJ1-2|TRBV4-3
TGCGCCAGCAGCTACTACTATCTGTCTCACTATGGCTACACCTTC
CASSYYYLSHYGYTF
>NA|NA|TRBJ1-1|TRBV6-5
TGTGCCAGCAGTTATTGGGGCACTGAAGCTTTCTTT
CASSYWGTEAFF
>NA|NA|TRBJ1-1|TRBV7-8
TGTGCCAGCAGCTCGACGACGGCAGGGGTGAACACTGAAGCTTTCTTT
CASSSTTAGVNTEAFF
>NA|TRBD2|TRBJ2-1|TRBV20-1
TGCAGTGCTAGTATTGTAGCGGGAGGGTACAATGAGCAGTTCTTC
CSASIVAGGYNEQFF
>NA|TRBD1|TRBJ1-1|TRBV2
TGTGCCATCACACCGGGACAGGGTTTCGCTGAAGCTTTCTTT
CAITPGQGFAEAFF
>NA|TRBD2|TRBJ2-5|TRBV4-3
TGCGCCAGCAGCCAAGATGCGAGCGGGGGGCCACCGTCGAGGACCCAGTACTTC
CASSQDASGGPPSRTQYF
>once|TRBD1|TRBJ1-5|TRBV30
TGTGCCTACGCGACGACAGGGGGCAATCAGCCCCAGCATTTT
CAYATTGGNQPQHF
>NA|TRBD1|TRBJ2-5|TRBV11-1
TGTGCCAGCAGCGGGCAGGGGGCAGAGACCCAGTACTTC
CASSGQGAETQYF
>few|NA|TRBJ2-7|TRBV3-1/TRBV3-2
TGTGCCAGCAGCCAGGGCGGTTTGGACGAGCAGTACTTC
CASSQGGLDEQYF
>NA|TRBD2|TRBJ2-3|TRBV10-1
TGCGCCAGCAGTGATGTAGCGGGGGGGCACGGGACCCCCACAGATACGCAGTATTTT
CASSDVAGGHGTPTDTQYF
>NA|TRBD1|TRBJ1-6|TRBV6-1
TGTGCCAGCAGTGAAGCGGACAGGGGGCGCGGGAATTCACCCCTCCACTTT
CASSEADRGRGNSPLHF
>NA|NA|TRBJ1-4|TRBV4-3
TGCGCCAGCAGCCCCTATGGGGGAGCTAATGAAAAACTGTTTTTT
CASSPYGGANEKLFF
>NA|NA|TRBJ1-2|TRBV18
TGTGCCAGCTCACCGACGGCAGGGGCTGGCTACACCTTC
CASSPTAGAGYTF
>NA|NA|TRBJ1-5|TRBV5-5
TGTGCCAGCAGCTTGGGTATGGGAGATCAGCCCCAGCATTTT
CASSLGMGDQPQHF